The source of this TCR beta chain is a study of Ad26.COV2.S vaccination and SARS-CoV-2 variants. Study-wide background: By the intramuscular route, Ad26.COV2.S was given once, or twice 56 days apart. Study conclusions and caveats: The authors reported substantial breadth in spike-specific CD8+ and CD4+ T cell responses after vaccination. Vaccinated individuals (as opposed to placebo recipients) had higher spike-specific TCR breadth. Responses of T cells in total may have been underestimated by the TCR breadth and depth analyses.

Sequencing was performed with immunoSEQ multiplex PCR; in TCRdb, only in-frame clones are kept and a portion is missing. The sample yields roughly 330,000 clones, roughly 90% seen once. The V and J ends lost 3 bases and 4 bases respectively, with 13 bases between them. Germline-derived CDR1 and CDR2 are MGHRA and YSYEKL. The CDR3 is 15 residues long. Of note for this clone: Its antigen is as yet unknown.

The treatment here: 15 to 20 received Ad26.COV2.S at low or high dose, single or two shots; 5 received placebo; per-sample allocation not given. Sample collection was performed on day 63 after the first vaccine or placebo injection. The receptor was derived from a person between 18 and 60 years old who received the Ad26.COV2.S COVID-19 vaccine or a placebo. Sequences were derived from peripheral blood, sampled in a trial of Ad26.COV2.S vaccine versus placebo. This chain joins TRBV4-1 and TRBJ1-5; weak D call: TRBD1 (5 bases). CDR3 protein: CASSQVRQYNQPQHF. The CDR3 nucleotides read TGCGCCAGCAGCCAGGTTAGACAGTATAATCAGCCCCAGCATTTT.